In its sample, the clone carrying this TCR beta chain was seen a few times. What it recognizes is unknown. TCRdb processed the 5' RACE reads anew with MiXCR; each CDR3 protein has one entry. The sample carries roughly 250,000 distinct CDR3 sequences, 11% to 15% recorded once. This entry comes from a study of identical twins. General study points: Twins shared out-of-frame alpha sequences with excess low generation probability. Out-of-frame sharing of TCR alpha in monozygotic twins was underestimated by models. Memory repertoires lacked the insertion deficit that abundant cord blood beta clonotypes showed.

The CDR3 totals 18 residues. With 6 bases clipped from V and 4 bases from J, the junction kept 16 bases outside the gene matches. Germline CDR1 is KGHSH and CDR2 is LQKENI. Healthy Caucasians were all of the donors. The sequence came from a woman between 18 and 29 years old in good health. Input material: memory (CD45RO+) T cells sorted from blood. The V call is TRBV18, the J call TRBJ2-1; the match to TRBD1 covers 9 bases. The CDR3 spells CASSLQTPGQGYYNEQFF. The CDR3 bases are TGTGCCAGCTCCCTTCAAACACCGGGACAGGGATATTACAATGAGCAGTTCTTC. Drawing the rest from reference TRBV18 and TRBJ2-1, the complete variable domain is NAGVMQNPRHLVRRRGQEARLRCSPMKGHSHVYWYRQLPEEGLKFMVYLQKENIIDESGMPKERFSAEFPKEGPSILRIQQVVRGDSAAYFCASSLQTPGQGYYNEQFFGPGTRLTVL.